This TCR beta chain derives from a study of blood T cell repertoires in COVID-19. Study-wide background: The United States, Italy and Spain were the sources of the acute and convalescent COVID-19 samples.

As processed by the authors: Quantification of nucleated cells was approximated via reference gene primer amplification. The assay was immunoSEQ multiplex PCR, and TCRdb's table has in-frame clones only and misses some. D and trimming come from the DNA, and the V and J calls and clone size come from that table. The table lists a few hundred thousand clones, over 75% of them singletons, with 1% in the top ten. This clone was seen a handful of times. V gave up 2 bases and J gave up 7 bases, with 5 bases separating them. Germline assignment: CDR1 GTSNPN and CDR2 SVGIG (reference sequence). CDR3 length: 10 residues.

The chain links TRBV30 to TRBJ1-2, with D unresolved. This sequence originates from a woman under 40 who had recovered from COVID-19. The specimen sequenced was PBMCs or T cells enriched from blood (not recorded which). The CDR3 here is CAWSPVGYTF. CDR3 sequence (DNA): TGTGCCTGGAGTCCAGTTGGCTACACCTTC.